The clone carrying this TCR beta chain turned up a few times. Its antigen remains unidentified. This table comes from immunoSEQ multiplex PCR, and its TCRdb copy is limited to in-frame clones, with some not included. The repertoire holds 95,000 to 100,000 clones, with 87% as singletons. The data stem from a study of T cell responses to AZD1222 COVID-19 vaccine. Whole-study findings and limits: White British ancestry dominated among donors, who included more females, and clonal diversity was possibly underestimated. Spike-wide vaccine-associated CD4 TCRs dominated at 160-218 and 743-854. Seropositive status at baseline applied to only six AZD1222 recipients.

The specimen was peripheral blood, collected 28 days after the second AZD1222 dose. The clonotype was recovered from an adult who received the AZD1222 COVID-19 vaccine.

The CDR3 region is CASSPPQGKGQPQHF. The CDR3 DNA reads as TGTGCCAGCAGTCCTCCACAGGGAAAGGGACAGCCCCAGCATTTT. J is TRBJ1-5 and V is TRBV6-5; TRBD1 is a possible D gene (6 bases). CDR3 length: 15 residues. From germline, CDR1 is MNHEY and CDR2 SVGAGI. Trimming pared 5 bases from V and 7 bases from J, leaving 18 bases between.